Shown below are 23 T cell receptor beta chains from a single sample sequenced in a study of T-cell reconstitution after alpha-beta-depleted transplantation in children. The TCRbeta library incorporated unique molecular identifiers. TCRdb redid the calling of the PCR reads with MiXCR, one entry per CDR3 protein. The profile shows about 640,000 distinct CDR3 sequences, approximately 16% of them singletons. The sample here was PBMCs from the stem cell graft donor, taken from the stem cell graft. Every receptor here comes from a human donor who donated a stem cell graft to a child with acute myeloid leukemia.

This clonotype has just a few counts. The chain is built from TRBV5-5 and TRBJ1-2; maybe TRBD1 (6 bases). Germline CDR1 and CDR2: SGHKS and YYEKEE (reference sequence). V shed 4 bases and J shed 5 bases, with 21 bases lying between them. CDR3 length: 16 amino acids. CDR3 sequence: CASSPRDTITVYGYTF. For the CDR3, the DNA is TGTGCCAGCAGCCCCCGGGACACCATAACCGTATATGGCTACACCTTC.

Ten or more counts support this clonotype. The chain carries TRBV6-1 and TRBJ1-2, with D uncertain. This CDR3 has 18 residues. The germline V gene has CDR1 MNHNS and CDR2 SASEGT. Between the trimmed V and J ends, which lost 0 bases and 2 bases, there was a span of 19 bases. The CDR3 DNA reads as TGTGCCAGCAGTGAAGCGGGGAGGGTGACGCCTTTAAACTATGGCTACACCTTC. It encodes CASSEAGRVTPLNYGYTF.

This clonotype was counted many times. This chain uses TRBV29-1 with TRBJ2-7; 7 bases fit TRBD2. CDR3 length: 11 residues. The J segment lost 3 bases and the V segment lost 4 bases, leaving 0 bases of the junction unmatched. Germline V gene lookup returns CDR1 SQVTM and CDR2 ANQGSEA. The CDR3 is CSVGGGYEQYF. The CDR3 bases are TGCAGCGTTGGGGGGGGCTACGAGCAGTACTTC.

This clonotype was seen repeatedly, ten times or more. The rearrangement joins TRBV20-1 to TRBJ2-5, with a weak D call TRBD2 (6 bases). The CDR3 length is 14 residues. The V end was cut by 2 bases, the J end by 5 bases, with 15 bases between. Germline assignment: CDR1 DFQATT and CDR2 SNEGSKA (reference sequence). The CDR3 loop is CSARSGEVRETQYF. For the CDR3, the DNA is TGCAGTGCTAGATCGGGGGAGGTCCGGGAGACCCAGTACTTC.

This chain joins TRBV24-1 and TRBJ2-2; 7 bases are a match to TRBD1. This CDR3 comprises 18 residues. CDR1 KGHDR and CDR2 SFDVKD come from the germline V gene. J lost 3 bases, V lost 5 bases, and 14 bases had no gene match. Written as DNA, the CDR3 is TGTGCCACCAGTGGACCAGGGGGAGCCGCGCTGGACACCGGGGAGCTGTTTTTT. This gives the protein CATSGPGGAALDTGELFF.

This clonotype has only a few counts. J is TRBJ1-5 and V is TRBV12-3 or TRBV12-4, with D hard to call. V was trimmed by 3 bases and J by 9 bases, leaving 12 bases between them. The CDR3 consists of 13 residues. The CDR3 bases are TGTGCCAGCAGTTTCGAATTTAGAGGGCCCCAGCATTTT. This translates into CASSFEFRGPQHF.

This clonotype was observed a few times. The CDR3 sequence: CSARDHSRFSQTDTQYF. The DNA of the CDR3 is TGCAGTGCTAGAGATCATAGCAGGTTCAGCCAAACGGATACGCAGTATTTT. The chain recombines TRBV20-1 with TRBJ2-3; unclear D gene. Trimming removed 0 bases at V and 6 bases at J, with 22 bases between. CDR3 length equals 17 residues. The germline V gene encodes CDR1 DFQATT and CDR2 SNEGSKA (reference sequence).

The V gene is TRBV25-1, the J gene TRBJ2-3, with TRBD2 matching over 10 bases. This CDR3 region has 16 residues. V was pared by 3 bases and J by 5 bases, with 8 bases of the junction left unmatched. Looked up from germline, CDR1 is MGHDK and CDR2 is SYGVNS. CDR3 DNA: TGTGCCAGCAGTGACAGCAGCGGGGGGGCCTTAGATACGCAGTATTTT. This gives the protein CASSDSSGGALDTQYF.

This clonotype was counted ten times or more. This chain joins TRBV4-3 and TRBJ2-3; the match to TRBD1 covers 10 bases. CDR3 length equals 15 residues. The V segment lost 3 bases and the J segment 2 bases; nucleotides outside the gene matches: 2. Germline loops: CDR1 LGHNA, CDR2 YSLEER. Here the CDR3 DNA reads TGCGCCAGCAGCCACGGGACAGGGGACACAGATACGCAGTATTTT. Translation gives CASSHGTGDTDTQYF.

In its sample, this clonotype was seen many times. The genes are TRBV20-1 and TRBJ2-1; D gene unclear. Germline CDR1 is DFQATT and CDR2 is SNEGSKA (reference sequence). The V gene lost 0 bases and the J gene lost 0 bases, with 6 bases spanning the gap. There are 14 residues in the CDR3. In DNA, the CDR3 is TGCAGTGCTAGAGATGTCCACTCCTACAATGAGCAGTTCTTC. This translates into CSARDVHSYNEQFF.

This clonotype was found many times. The chain recombines TRBV5-5 with TRBJ2-3, with D possibly matching TRBD2 (6 bases). The V end lost 1 base, the J end lost 7 bases, and 19 bases lay between the germline ends. CDR1 and CDR2 (germline): SGHKS, YYEKEE (reference sequence). The CDR3 loop spans 16 amino acids. CDR3 coding DNA: TGTGCCAGCAGCTTGCCCAAAGGGGCGGGAAGATATACGCAGTATTTT. Translation: CASSLPKGAGRYTQYF.

The table lists this clonotype with many counts. The CDR3 DNA reads as TGTGCCAGCAGTTACCGGGGTCAAGAGACCCAGTACTTC. Translation: CASSYRGQETQYF. This sequence joins TRBV6-6 and TRBJ2-5, with D tentatively TRBD2 (5 bases). Per the germline V gene, CDR1 is MNHNY and CDR2 is SVGAGI (reference sequence). The CDR3 loop spans 13 amino acids. Trimming pared 2 bases from V and 2 bases from J, leaving 6 bases between.

The gene calls are TRBV4-2 and TRBJ1-1, with no clear D. Looked up from germline, CDR1 is LGHNA and CDR2 is YNFKEQ. This CDR3 region has 17 residues. V lost 0 bases to trimming and J lost 5 bases, with 19 bases between them. The CDR3 bases are TGTGCCAGCAGCCAAGAAAGCGACTTGTGGGCTGGTACTGAAGCTTTCTTT. As protein: CASSQESDLWAGTEAFF.

The V and J genes are TRBV9 and TRBJ2-6; 8 bases align to TRBD1. The CDR3 totals 20 residues. The V and J ends lost 2 bases and 0 bases, in that order; junction bases with no gene match: 13. Germline V gene lookup returns CDR1 SGDLS and CDR2 YYNGEE. In DNA form, the CDR3 reads TGTGCCAGCAGCGTTCCTTTCTCCGGGACAGGTTACTCTGGGGCCAACGTCCTGACTTTC. This sequence encodes CASSVPFSGTGYSGANVLTF.

This chain links TRBV10-3 with TRBJ2-3; D not certain. The CDR3 totals 12 residues. Trimming took 6 bases from V and 6 from J, leaving 10 bases between them. The germline V gene has CDR1 ENHRY and CDR2 SYGVKD. The CDR3 DNA reads as TGTGCCATCAGGGACGGTCAGGATACGCAGTATTTT. Amino acids: CAIRDGQDTQYF.

This clonotype came up a few times. The chain links TRBV5-5 to TRBJ2-7; D call uncertain. This CDR3 has 15 residues. V was cut by 0 bases and J by 0 bases, with 10 bases left in between. CDR1 is SGHKS and CDR2 is YYEKEE in the germline V gene (reference sequence). DNA for the CDR3: TGTGCCAGCAGCTTGGCCGGGCTAGGCTCCTACGAGCAGTACTTC. Residues: CASSLAGLGSYEQYF. The full variable domain, completed using reference TRBV5-5 and TRBJ2-7, is DAGVTQSPTHLIKTRGQQVTLRCSPISGHKSVSWYQQVLGQGPQFIFQYYEKEERGRGNFPDRFSARQFPNYSSELNVNALLLGDSALYLCASSLAGLGSYEQYFGPGTRLTVT.

This clonotype was counted many times. V is TRBV9 and J is TRBJ2-7; D tentatively reads TRBD1 or TRBD2 (6 bases each). Trimming removed 1 base at V and 5 bases at J, with 19 bases between. Germline CDR1 SGDLS, CDR2 YYNGEE. The CDR3 length is 16 residues. The CDR3 DNA sequence: TGTGCCAGCAGCGTAACCCTCGGGGGCGGATTCGACGAGCAGTACTTC. It encodes CASSVTLGGGFDEQYF.

There are many counts of this clonotype. The genes are TRBV20-1 and TRBJ1-4; D not resolved. The CDR3 consists of 15 residues. Looked up from germline, CDR1 is DFQATT and CDR2 is SNEGSKA (reference sequence). Trimming removed 0 bases at V and 8 bases at J, with 16 bases between. The CDR3 sequence is CSARDLKGTHEKLFF. The CDR3 DNA follows: TGCAGTGCTAGAGATCTCAAGGGAACCCACGAAAAACTGTTTTTT.

This clonotype was seen a handful of times. The chain couples TRBV4-2 to TRBJ1-2; D not resolved. The CDR3 is 16 amino acids. Germline lookup yields CDR1 LGHNA and CDR2 YNFKEQ. V was cut by 2 bases and J by 4 bases, with 17 bases left in between. In DNA form, the CDR3 reads TGTGCCAGCAGCCAATCTCACGAGGCGGAGGGCTATGGCTACACCTTC. Amino acid sequence: CASSQSHEAEGYGYTF.

This clonotype was picked up many times. The chain links TRBV20-1 to TRBJ1-5; D unresolved. CDR3 length: 15 amino acids. With 1 base removed from V and 0 bases from J, the gap between germline ends came to 10 bases. Germline CDR1 DFQATT, CDR2 SNEGSKA (reference sequence). The CDR3 coding sequence is TGCAGTGCTAGAGGAGGTGGGAATAGCAATCAGCCCCAGCATTTT. Protein: CSARGGGNSNQPQHF.

This clonotype has ten or more counts. The chain carries TRBV12-3 or TRBV12-4 and TRBJ1-5, with D possibly matching TRBD1 (6 bases). V lost 3 bases, J lost 5 bases, and 11 bases lay in between. The CDR3 length is 14 residues. CDR3 DNA: TGTGCCAGCAGTTTTGGACAGTCCGATCAGCCCCAGCATTTT. This translates into CASSFGQSDQPQHF.

In this sample, this clonotype turned up many times. The chain joins TRBV20-1 to TRBJ2-3; 11 bases line up with TRBD1. The germline V gene has CDR1 DFQATT and CDR2 SNEGSKA (reference sequence). There are 14 residues in the CDR3. The DNA of the CDR3 is TGCAGCGAGCCCGGGACAGGGGGATCAGATACGCAGTATTTT. Translation gives CSEPGTGGSDTQYF.

V is TRBV24-1 and J is TRBJ2-6; D possibly corresponds to TRBD1 (5 bases). Per germline, CDR1 KGHDR and CDR2 SFDVKD. Trimming took 2 bases from V and 0 from J, leaving 10 bases between them. The CDR3 runs to 17 residues. The CDR3 region has the DNA TGTGCCACCAGTGATTCGGCGACAGCCTCTGGGGCCAACGTCCTGACTTTC. Translated: CATSDSATASGANVLTF.